This T cell receptor beta chain stems from a study of shared clonotypes between healthy human individuals. Study results and caveats: Estimated clonotype richness was generally higher in naive than memory subsets.

A word on this clone: What it binds is unknown.

As originally analysed: ImmunoSEQ sequences covered only the junction and lacked quality scores; filtering therefore differed. Using immunoSEQ multiplex PCR, the repertoire was profiled, and TCRdb retains in-frame clones only, with some absent. V and J calls and clone size follow that table, whereas D and trimming were derived from the DNA. The sample lists hundreds of thousands of clones, roughly 98% occurring once. Naive-designated CD8 cells lacked CD45RO, were positively enriched for CCR7, and omitted terminally differentiated effector memory CD45RA+ cells. CDR1 and CDR2 (germline): MDHEN, SYDVKM. The CDR3 covers 14 residues. Trimming stripped 8 bases from V and 5 bases from J, with 18 bases between.

The chain combines TRBV28 with TRBJ1-1, with D possibly being TRBD1 (5 bases). The TCR was taken from a man aged 30 to 39 in good health. Sample: naive CD8+ T cells sorted from blood. This CDR3 reads CASVQPGVGTEAFF. The CDR3 nucleotides read TGTGCCAGCGTGCAACCGGGGGTGGGGACTGAAGCTTTCTTT.